This T cell receptor (beta chain) appears in the sequencing data of a study of T cell repertoires in ileal Crohn's disease. General study findings and limits: Compared with CD4 T cells, sorted CD8 cells carried more expanded clones. Clonal expansions were more frequent in active smokers than non-smokers at surgery.

CDR1 is SGHDT, CDR2 YYEEEE, per germline. The V segment lost 2 bases and the J segment 3 bases; nucleotides outside the gene matches: 13. There are 17 residues in the CDR3. TCRdb's table, derived via immunoSEQ multiplex PCR, lists solely in-frame clones and lacks some. This table has approximately 2,500 clones, 60% to 85% appearing once. This clone was detected a few times. The antigen is undetermined. Patients were adults with ileal or ileocolonic Crohn's disease needing resection. Material: ileal tissue. V usage is TRBV5-6 and J usage is TRBJ2-5, with 7 bases fitting TRBD1. This TCR came from an adult with Crohn's disease. The chain's CDR3 is CASSFRVGTEIKETQYF. The CDR3 coding sequence is TGTGCCAGCAGCTTCAGGGTGGGGACAGAGATTAAAGAGACCCAGTACTTC. The full variable domain, rest sourced from reference TRBV5-6 and TRBJ2-5, is DAGVTQSPTHLIKTRGQQVTLRCSPKSGHDTVSWYQQALGQGPQFIFQYYEEEERQRGNFPDRFSGHQFPNYSSELNVNALLLGDSALYLCASSFRVGTEIKETQYFGPGTRLLVL.